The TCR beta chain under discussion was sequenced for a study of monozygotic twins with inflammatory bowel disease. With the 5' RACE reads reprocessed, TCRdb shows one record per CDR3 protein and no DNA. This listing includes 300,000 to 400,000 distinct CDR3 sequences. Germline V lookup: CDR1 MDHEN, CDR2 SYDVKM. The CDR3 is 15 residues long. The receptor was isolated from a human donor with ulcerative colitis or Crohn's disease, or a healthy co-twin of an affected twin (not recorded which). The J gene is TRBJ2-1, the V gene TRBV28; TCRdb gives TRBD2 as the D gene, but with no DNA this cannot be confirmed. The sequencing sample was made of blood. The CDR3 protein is CASRPGTSGINEQFF.